This T cell receptor (beta chain) comes out of a study of CD8+ T cells in alopecia areata. Study in general: Scoring treated patients' severity relied on the percentage of scalp area affected. Findings and caveats of the study: In scalp, tofacitinib significantly decreased clonality and expanded CD8+ clones among the top 100. Sequenced scalp T cells also include alphabeta T cells resident in normal skin. During tofacitinib treatment, many expanded lesional clones remained in scalp and blood.

CDR1 is SQVTM, CDR2 ANQGSEA, per germline. CDR3 length: 12 amino acids. The J segment lost 10 bases and the V segment lost 5 bases, leaving 8 bases of the junction unmatched. This clone was seen only a few times. Its antigen is still unknown. Regarding treatment: oral pan-JAK inhibitor, 5-10 mg twice daily. cDNA serving as the sequencing template came from extracted, reverse transcribed RNA. Here immunoSEQ multiplex PCR was the method, and the copy in TCRdb shows in-frame clones only, minus some. This sample has some 110,000 clones, with 58% found just once. The V gene is TRBV29-1, the J gene TRBJ1-1; TRBD1 matches 9 bases. This specimen was CD8+ T cells sorted from blood, taken at week 4, from a patient treated with tofacitinib. The sequence came from a human donor with alopecia areata. For the CDR3, the DNA is TGCAGCGTTCTCCGGGACAGGGTTGGAGCTTTCTTT. As protein: CSVLRDRVGAFF.